This record covers a single TCR beta chain. Measured with immunoSEQ multiplex PCR; TCRdb has only the in-frame clones, and not every one. The sample holds over 35,000 clones, approximately 71% seen once. These data come from a study of radiotherapy plus CTLA-4 blockade in lung cancer. Germline assignment: CDR1 LNHNV and CDR2 YYDKDF (reference sequence). V shed 5 bases and J 5 bases; nucleotides not matched to a gene: 10. This CDR3 has 15 amino acids. The TCR originated in a human donor with non-small cell lung cancer whose response to radiotherapy plus ipilimumab could not be evaluated. The chain employs TRBV15 and TRBJ2-5, with 8 bases identical to TRBD2. The sequencing here drew on peripheral blood, taken from a patient treated with radiotherapy plus ipilimumab. CDR3 in amino acids: CATSSSRGGMETQYF. CDR3 in DNA: TGTGCCACCAGCTCTTCTCGCGGGGGGATGGAGACCCAGTACTTC.